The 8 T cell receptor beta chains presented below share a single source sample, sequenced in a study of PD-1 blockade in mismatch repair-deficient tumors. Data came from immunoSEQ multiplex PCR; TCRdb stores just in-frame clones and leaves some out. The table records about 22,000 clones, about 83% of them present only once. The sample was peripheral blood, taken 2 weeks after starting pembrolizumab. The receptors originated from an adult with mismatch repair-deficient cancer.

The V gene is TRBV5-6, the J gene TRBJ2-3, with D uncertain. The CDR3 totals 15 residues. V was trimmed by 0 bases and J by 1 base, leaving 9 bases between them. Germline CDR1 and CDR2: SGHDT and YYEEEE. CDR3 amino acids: CASSLALSGTDTQYF. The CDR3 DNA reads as TGTGCCAGCAGCTTGGCTTTATCCGGCACAGATACGCAGTATTTT.

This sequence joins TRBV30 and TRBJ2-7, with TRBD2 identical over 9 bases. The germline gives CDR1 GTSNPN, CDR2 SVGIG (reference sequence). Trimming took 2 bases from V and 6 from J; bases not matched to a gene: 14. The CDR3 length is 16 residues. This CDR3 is CAWSPQPGLARFEQYF. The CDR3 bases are TGTGCCTGGAGTCCTCAACCGGGACTAGCTCGTTTCGAGCAGTACTTC.

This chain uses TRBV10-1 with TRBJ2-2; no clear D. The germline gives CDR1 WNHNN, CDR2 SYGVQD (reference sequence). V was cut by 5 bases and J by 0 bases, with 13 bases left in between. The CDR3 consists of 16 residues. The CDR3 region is CASSLGDTPNTGELFF. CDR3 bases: TGCGCCAGCAGTCTCGGAGACACTCCGAACACCGGGGAGCTGTTTTTT.

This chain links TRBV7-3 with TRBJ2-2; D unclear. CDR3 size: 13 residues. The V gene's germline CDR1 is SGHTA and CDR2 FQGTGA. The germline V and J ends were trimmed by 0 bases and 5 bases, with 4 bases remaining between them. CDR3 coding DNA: TGTGCCAGCAGCTTAACTGGGACCGGGGAGCTGTTTTTT. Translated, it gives CASSLTGTGELFF.

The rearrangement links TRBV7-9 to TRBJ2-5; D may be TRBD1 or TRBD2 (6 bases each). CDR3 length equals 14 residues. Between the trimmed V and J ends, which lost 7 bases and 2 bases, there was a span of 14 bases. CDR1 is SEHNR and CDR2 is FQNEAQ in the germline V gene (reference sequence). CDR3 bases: TGTGCCAGCAAGGGGGAGGCGGGGCAAGAGACCCAGTACTTC. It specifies CASKGEAGQETQYF.

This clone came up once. The CDR3: CASSTTRTNLDTQYF. The DNA for the CDR3 is TGTGCCAGCTCAACGACCCGAACAAATTTAGATACGCAGTATTTT. The V gene is TRBV18, the J gene TRBJ2-3; D not certain. The V end lost 5 bases, the J end lost 5 bases, and 17 bases lay between the germline ends. Per the germline V gene, CDR1 is KGHSH and CDR2 is LQKENI. CDR3 size: 15 residues.

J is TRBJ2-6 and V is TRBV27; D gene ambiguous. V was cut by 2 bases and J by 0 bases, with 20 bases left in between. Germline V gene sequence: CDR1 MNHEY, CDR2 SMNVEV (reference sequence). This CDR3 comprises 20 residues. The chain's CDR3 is CASSLGPVGRIASGANVLTF. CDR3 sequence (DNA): TGTGCCAGCAGTTTAGGGCCCGTCGGGCGGATAGCCTCTGGGGCCAACGTCCTGACTTTC.

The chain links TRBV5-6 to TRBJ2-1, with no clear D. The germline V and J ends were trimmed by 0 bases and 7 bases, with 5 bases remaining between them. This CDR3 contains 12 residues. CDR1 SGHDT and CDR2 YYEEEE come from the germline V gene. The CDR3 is CASSLGRNEQFF. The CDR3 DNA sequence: TGTGCCAGCAGCTTGGGCAGGAATGAGCAGTTCTTC.